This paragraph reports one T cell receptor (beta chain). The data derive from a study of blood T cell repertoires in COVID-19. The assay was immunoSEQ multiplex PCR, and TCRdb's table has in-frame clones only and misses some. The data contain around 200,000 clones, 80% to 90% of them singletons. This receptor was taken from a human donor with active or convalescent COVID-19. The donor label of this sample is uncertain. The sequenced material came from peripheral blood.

CDR3: CASSPGFSHPQETQYF. In DNA form, the CDR3 reads TGTGCCAGCAGCCCCGGGTTTAGCCACCCCCAAGAGACCCAGTACTTC. This chain joins TRBV28 and TRBJ2-5; no definite D call. This CDR3 region has 16 residues. The V end lost 6 bases, the J end lost 1 base, and 18 bases lay between the germline ends. Per the germline V gene, CDR1 is MDHEN and CDR2 is SYDVKM.